These 16 T cell receptor beta chains were all obtained from the same sample, sequenced in a study of T cell responses to AZD1222 COVID-19 vaccine. Libraries were prepared by immunoSEQ multiplex PCR; TCRdb keeps only in-frame clonotypes and omits some of them. The sample holds 95,000 to 150,000 clones, about nine tenths seen once. The sample here was peripheral blood, taken on day 0 of AZD1222 vaccination. The source is an adult in good health.

The chain joins TRBV15 to TRBJ2-7, with 7 nucleotides matching TRBD1. V was clipped by 6 bases and J by 3 bases; unmatched bases: 8. The CDR3 covers 14 residues. Germline CDR1 is LNHNV and CDR2 is YYDKDF (reference sequence). The CDR3 DNA reads TGTGCCACCAGTCGGTCCCGGGACAGCTACGAGCAGTACTTC. This gives the protein CATSRSRDSYEQYF.

The J gene is TRBJ1-5, the V gene TRBV6-1; D unclear. V lost 1 base to trimming and J lost 8 bases, with 12 bases between them. CDR1 and CDR2 from the germline V gene are MNHNS and SASEGT. The CDR3 is 14 amino acids. The CDR3 spells CASSEGRVREPQHF. Written as DNA, the CDR3 is TGTGCCAGCAGTGAAGGGAGGGTTCGTGAGCCCCAGCATTTT.

This clone was observed a handful of times. This chain connects TRBV9 to TRBJ1-1, with 11 bases aligning to TRBD1. The germline gives CDR1 SGDLS, CDR2 YYNGEE. Losses at the gene ends were 4 bases for V and 2 bases for J; bases not matched to a gene: 4. The CDR3 has 15 amino acids. The CDR3, as DNA: TGTGCCAGCAGCCTGGACAGGGGGCCTAACACTGAAGCTTTCTTT. Its protein is CASSLDRGPNTEAFF. The full variable domain, its missing parts supplied by reference TRBV9 and TRBJ1-1, is DSGVTQTPKHLITATGQRVTLRCSPRSGDLSVYWYQQSLDQGLQFLIQYYNGEERAKGNILERFSAQQFPDLHSELNLSSLELGDSALYFCASSLDRGPNTEAFFGQGTRLTVV.

This chain connects TRBV15 to TRBJ2-7, with D possibly TRBD1 on 6 matching bases. The V and J ends lost 8 bases and 4 bases respectively, with 18 bases between them. The CDR3 contains 14 residues. CDR1 LNHNV and CDR2 YYDKDF come from the germline V gene (reference sequence). This chain's CDR3 is CATGPRQERYEQYF. In DNA form, the CDR3 reads TGTGCCACCGGACCCCGACAGGAGAGGTACGAGCAGTACTTC.

As regards this clone: The identical CDR3 is also encoded by other nucleotide sequences in the sample. The rearrangement joins TRBV15 to TRBJ2-3; D is uncertain. CDR3 length: 15 amino acids. Trimming removed 0 bases from V and 0 bases from J, with 7 bases in between. Germline values: CDR1 LNHNV, CDR2 YYDKDF (reference sequence). In DNA, the CDR3 is TGTGCCACCAGCAGAGACCCTGGTAGCACAGATACGCAGTATTTT. It yields the protein CATSRDPGSTDTQYF.

V gene TRBV3-1 (or the pseudogene TRBV3-2) combines with J gene TRBJ1-2; possible D gene TRBD1, 6 bases. The V gene's germline CDR1 is LGHDT and CDR2 YNNKEL (reference sequence). CDR3 size: 14 residues. V lost 1 base and J lost 4, with 10 bases in between. This chain's CDR3 is CASSQGTDFYGYTF. The CDR3 DNA is TGTGCCAGCAGCCAAGGGACAGATTTCTATGGCTACACCTTC.

The chain recombines TRBV28 with TRBJ2-7; D possibly corresponds to TRBD2 (6 bases). This CDR3 is 15 amino acids long. Looked up from germline, CDR1 is MDHEN and CDR2 is SYDVKM. The V end was cut by 2 bases, the J end by 1 base, with 12 bases between. The CDR3 bases are TGTGCCAGCAGTTTAGGCGGGGATGTATCCTACGAGCAGTACTTC. It specifies CASSLGGDVSYEQYF.

The chain uses TRBV12-3 or TRBV12-4 and TRBJ2-2, with D perhaps TRBD2 (6 bases). V was trimmed by 8 bases and J by 1 base, leaving 8 bases between them. The CDR3 is 13 residues long. This chain's CDR3 is CASHGGNTGELFF. DNA for the CDR3: TGTGCCAGCCACGGGGGGAACACCGGGGAGCTGTTTTTT.

This chain connects TRBV18 to TRBJ1-4; D perhaps matches TRBD1 (5 bases). Germline V gives CDR1 KGHSH, CDR2 LQKENI. There are 16 residues in the CDR3. V lost 8 bases and J 0 bases, leaving 16 bases between the germline ends. CDR3 protein: CASPPNRGATNEKLFF. Written as DNA, the CDR3 is TGTGCCAGCCCGCCAAATCGGGGGGCAACTAATGAAAAACTGTTTTTT. Using reference TRBV18 and TRBJ1-4 for the parts outside the CDR3, the full variable domain is NAGVMQNPRHLVRRRGQEARLRCSPMKGHSHVYWYRQLPEEGLKFMVYLQKENIIDESGMPKERFSAEFPKEGPSILRIQQVVRGDSAAYFCASPPNRGATNEKLFFGSGTQLSVL.

The chain has TRBV6-2 or TRBV6-3 and TRBJ2-5, with 11 bases fitting TRBD2. V shed 5 bases and J 3 bases; nucleotides not matched to a gene: 2. CDR1 and CDR2 (germline): MNHEY, SVGEGT. This CDR3 has 14 residues. Written as DNA, the CDR3 is TGTGCCAGCAGTAAACTAGCGGGGGAAGAGACCCAGTACTTC. Amino acid sequence: CASSKLAGEETQYF.

The rearrangement joins TRBV28 to TRBJ2-7; D uncertain. Trimming removed 3 bases at V and 2 bases at J, with 11 bases between. There are 14 residues in the CDR3. In germline, CDR1 is MDHEN, CDR2 SYDVKM. CDR3 in amino acids: CASSFPQSTYEQYF. The CDR3 DNA is TGTGCCAGCAGTTTTCCACAGTCGACCTACGAGCAGTACTTC. Drawing the rest from reference TRBV28 and TRBJ2-7, the complete variable domain is DVKVTQSSRYLVKRTGEKVFLECVQDMDHENMFWYRQDPGLGLRLIYFSYDVKMKEKGDIPEGYSVSREKKERFSLILESASTNQTSMYLCASSFPQSTYEQYFGPGTRLTVT.

The V and J genes are TRBV2 and TRBJ1-6; D remains ambiguous. The germline V gene has CDR1 SNHLY and CDR2 FYNNEI. The CDR3 is 16 residues long. The V gene lost 1 base and the J gene lost 9 bases, with 16 bases spanning the gap. The chain's CDR3 is CASSEEDPGSGSPLHF. As DNA, the CDR3 is TGTGCCAGCAGTGAAGAAGACCCCGGGAGTGGTTCACCCCTCCACTTT.

The chain employs TRBV6-2 or TRBV6-3 and TRBJ1-2; D uncertain. The CDR3 has 13 amino acids. V was shortened by 4 bases and J by 6 bases, with 12 bases between the two germline ends. Germline CDR1 MNHEY, CDR2 SVGEGT. The CDR3 nucleotides read TGTGCCAGCAGTTTGCAGGCAAGTGATGGCTACACCTTC. Translating it yields CASSLQASDGYTF.

This chain connects TRBV2 to TRBJ1-4; D unresolved. Germline CDR1 is SNHLY and CDR2 is FYNNEI. The CDR3 runs to 14 residues. The V end lost 6 bases, the J end lost 0 bases, and 8 bases lay between the germline ends. The CDR3 is CASRSQSTNEKLFF. CDR3 sequence (DNA): TGTGCCAGCAGGTCACAGTCAACTAATGAAAAACTGTTTTTT.

The chain combines TRBV6-5 with TRBJ1-2; TRBD1 agrees at 11 bases. Germline CDR1 and CDR2: MNHEY and SVGAGI. V dropped 6 bases and J dropped 7; count of bases not matched to a gene: 4. The CDR3 sequence is 13 residues long. Here the CDR3 DNA reads TGTGCCAGCAGAGGGACAGGGGGAACTGGCTACACCTTC. Protein sequence: CASRGTGGTGYTF.

The count of this clone is one. V and J are TRBV5-1 and TRBJ2-1; 7 bases align to TRBD1. CDR1 SGHRS and CDR2 YFSETQ come from the germline V gene. This CDR3 comprises 14 residues. The ends lost 3 bases at V and 6 bases at J; junction bases unmatched: 6. The CDR3 sequence is CASSYRGSGNEQFF. The CDR3 bases are TGCGCCAGCAGCTACAGGGGATCGGGCAATGAGCAGTTCTTC.